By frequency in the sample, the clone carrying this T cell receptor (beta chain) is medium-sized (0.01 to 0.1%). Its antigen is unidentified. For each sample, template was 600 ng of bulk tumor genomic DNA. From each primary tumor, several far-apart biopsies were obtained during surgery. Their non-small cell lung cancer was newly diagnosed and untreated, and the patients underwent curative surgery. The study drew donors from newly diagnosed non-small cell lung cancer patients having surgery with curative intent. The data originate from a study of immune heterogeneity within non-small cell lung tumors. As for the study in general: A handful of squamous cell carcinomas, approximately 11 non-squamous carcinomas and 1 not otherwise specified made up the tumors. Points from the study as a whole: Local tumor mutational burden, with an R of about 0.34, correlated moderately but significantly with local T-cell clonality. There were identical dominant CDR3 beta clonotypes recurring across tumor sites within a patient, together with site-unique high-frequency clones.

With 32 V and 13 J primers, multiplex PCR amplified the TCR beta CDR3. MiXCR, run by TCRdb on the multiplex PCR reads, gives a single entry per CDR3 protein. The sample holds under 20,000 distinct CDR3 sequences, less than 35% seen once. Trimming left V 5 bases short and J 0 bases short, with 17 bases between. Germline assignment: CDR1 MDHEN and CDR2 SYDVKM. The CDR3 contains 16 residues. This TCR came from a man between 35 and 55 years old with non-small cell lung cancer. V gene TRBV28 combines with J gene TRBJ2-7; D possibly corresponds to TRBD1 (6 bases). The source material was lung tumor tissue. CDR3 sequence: CASSLNRALGSYEQYF. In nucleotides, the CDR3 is TGTGCCAGCAGTCTAAACAGGGCCCTTGGCTCCTACGAGCAGTACTTC.